The clone carrying this T cell receptor (beta chain) was observed a few times. This entry comes from a study of T-cell reconstitution after alpha-beta-depleted transplantation in children. Germline V gene sequence: CDR1 GTSNPN, CDR2 SVGIG (reference sequence). This CDR3 comprises 11 residues. Trimming removed 2 bases from V and 3 bases from J, with 5 bases in between. As it was prepared, the TCRbeta library received unique molecular identifiers. MiXCR, applied by TCRdb to the PCR reads, yields one record per CDR3 protein. The sample gives roughly 190,000 distinct CDR3 sequences, approximately 14% of which show up once; over 10% is in the top ten.

This material consisted of PBMCs from the stem cell graft donor, taken from the stem cell graft. This TCR was recovered from a human donor who donated a stem cell graft to a child with acute lymphoblastic leukemia. The chain has TRBV30 and TRBJ2-7, with unresolved D. The CDR3 sequence: CAWSTNYEQYF. Written as DNA, the CDR3 is TGTGCCTGGAGTACCAACTACGAGCAGTACTTC.